The 24 T cell receptor beta chains below were found in one sample sequenced in a study of graft-versus-host responses after intestinal transplantation. Only in-frame clones appear in the TCRdb table, and some are missing; sequencing was by immunoSEQ multiplex PCR. This table holds about 90,000 clones, about 95% found once. These TCRs' antigens remain unknown. The material sequenced was unstimulated CD4+ T cells sorted from spleen or lymph node cells, taken before transplant. Receptor source: a human donor who was the organ donor for an intestinal transplant.

Regarding this clone: Other nucleotide sequences in the sample specify the same CDR3. CDR3 bases: TGCGCCAGCAGCTTGGATACCGGGGAGCTGTTTTTT. It encodes CASSLDTGELFF. The V gene is TRBV5-1, the J gene TRBJ2-2, with D hard to call. From germline, CDR1 is SGHRS and CDR2 YFSETQ. V dropped 0 bases and J dropped 5 bases, with 2 bases sitting between them. The CDR3 extends over 12 amino acids.

The chain is built from TRBV28 and TRBJ2-5; 7 bases are shared with TRBD1. The CDR3 length is 14 residues. Germline CDR1 is MDHEN and CDR2 is SYDVKM. The V and J ends lost 4 bases and 4 bases, in that order; junction bases with no gene match: 6. CDR3 region: CASSWQGVGETQYF. Here the CDR3 DNA reads TGTGCCAGCAGTTGGCAGGGGGTAGGAGAGACCCAGTACTTC.

The chain carries TRBV14 and TRBJ2-5, with 7 bases matching TRBD1. Germline CDR1 SGHDN, CDR2 FVKESK. V lost 1 base and J lost 4; bases outside the gene matches: 3. The CDR3 covers 14 residues. CDR3 nucleotide sequence: TGTGCCAGCAGCCAAGGCCACAGGGGAGAGACCCAGTACTTC. The encoded protein is CASSQGHRGETQYF.

The genes are TRBV18 and TRBJ1-2; D is unclear. V lost 3 bases and J lost 1, with 3 bases in between. This CDR3 has 12 amino acids. Germline values: CDR1 KGHSH, CDR2 LQKENI. The CDR3 region is CASSPLNYGYTF. The CDR3 nucleotides read TGTGCCAGCTCACCTCTTAACTATGGCTACACCTTC.

The chain carries TRBV30 and TRBJ1-5; D is undetermined. This CDR3 contains 14 residues. Trimming shortened V by 1 base and J by 0 bases, and 7 bases separated the two germline ends. Germline V gives CDR1 GTSNPN, CDR2 SVGIG (reference sequence). The CDR3 spells CAWSGWASNQPQHF. The CDR3 region has the DNA TGTGCCTGGAGTGGATGGGCTAGCAATCAGCCCCAGCATTTT.

The V gene is TRBV4-3, the J gene TRBJ1-2; D gene unclear. CDR3 size: 13 residues. V was shortened by 0 bases and J by 4 bases, with 6 bases between the two germline ends. Germline V gene lookup returns CDR1 LGHNA and CDR2 YSLEER. The CDR3 protein is CASSQEIGYGYTF. CDR3 in DNA: TGCGCCAGCAGCCAAGAAATCGGCTATGGCTACACCTTC.

The genes are TRBV30 and TRBJ1-4; 8 nucleotides align to TRBD1. Germline V gene lookup returns CDR1 GTSNPN and CDR2 SVGIG (reference sequence). CDR3 length equals 15 residues. J was trimmed by 8 bases and V by 3 bases; bases with no gene match: 11. The CDR3 is CAWRISDRAEEKLFF. In DNA, the CDR3 is TGTGCCTGGAGGATTTCGGACAGGGCAGAAGAAAAACTGTTTTTT.

The V and J genes are TRBV6-5 and TRBJ1-2; 8 bases align to TRBD1. Germline V gene lookup returns CDR1 MNHEY and CDR2 SVGAGI. The CDR3 runs to 15 residues. With V trimmed by 6 bases and J by 0 bases, 6 bases remained unmatched. The CDR3 DNA sequence: TGTGCCAGCAGCCGGCCGGGACAGGCTAACTATGGCTACACCTTC. Amino acids: CASSRPGQANYGYTF.

The CDR3 protein is CASRLAFSTGEQYF. As DNA, the CDR3 is TGTGCCAGCAGATTGGCCTTTTCGACCGGCGAGCAGTACTTC. This chain connects TRBV6-5 to TRBJ2-7; D is unclear. Trimming removed 6 bases at V and 6 bases at J, with 18 bases between. Germline CDR1 is MNHEY and CDR2 is SVGAGI. This CDR3 contains 14 residues.

V and J are TRBV7-7 and TRBJ2-1; TRBD1 matches 7 bases. The ends lost 3 bases at V and 4 bases at J; junction bases unmatched: 9. The V gene's germline CDR1 is SSHAT and CDR2 FNYEAQ (reference sequence). CDR3 size: 16 residues. The CDR3 region has the DNA TGTGCCAGCAGCTTCGAGTATGGGACAGCTTACAATGAGCAGTTCTTC. This codes for CASSFEYGTAYNEQFF.

This rearrangement joins TRBV28 to TRBJ1-6; the D gene is possibly TRBD1 (6 bases). Germline V gene data show CDR1 as MDHEN and CDR2 as SYDVKM. The CDR3 has 14 amino acids. Trimming took 6 bases from V and 4 from J, leaving 10 bases between them. The CDR3 DNA follows: TGTGCCAGCAGGCGGACAGAGTATAATTCACCCCTCCACTTT. This encodes CASRRTEYNSPLHF.

V and J are TRBV6-1 and TRBJ2-3; 7 nucleotides match TRBD1. The CDR3 has 15 residues. Germline assignment: CDR1 MNHNS and CDR2 SASEGT. V shed 7 bases and J 5 bases; nucleotides not matched to a gene: 12. This CDR3 is CASTPSDRIGDTQYF. The CDR3 bases are TGTGCCAGCACTCCTTCGGACAGGATAGGAGATACGCAGTATTTT.

The chain employs TRBV11-2 and TRBJ2-7; D unresolved. Germline CDR1 is SGHAT and CDR2 is FQNNGV. This CDR3 has 14 amino acids. Trimming removed 3 bases from V and 0 bases from J, with 9 bases in between. DNA of the CDR3: TGTGCCAGCAGCTTCGATTGGAGCTCCTACGAGCAGTACTTC. The encoded protein is CASSFDWSSYEQYF.

The rearrangement joins TRBV5-8 to TRBJ1-5; D remains ambiguous. V was trimmed by 1 base and J by 2 bases, leaving 10 bases between them. This CDR3 comprises 15 residues. Germline CDR1 and CDR2: SGHTS and YDEGEE. The CDR3 region has the DNA TGTGCCAGCAGCTTGCAAGGGAACGGCAATCAGCCCCAGCATTTT. Protein product: CASSLQGNGNQPQHF.

V gene TRBV5-1 combines with J gene TRBJ2-3; 9 bases are a match to TRBD2. The trim removed 2 bases at V and 5 bases at J, leaving 6 bases unmatched. Germline CDR1 SGHRS, CDR2 YFSETQ. The CDR3 extends over 15 amino acids. The DNA of the CDR3 is TGCGCCAGCAGCTTCCTCGCGGGGGGGGAAGATACGCAGTATTTT. Translation: CASSFLAGGEDTQYF.

This clone was observed once. V and J are TRBV19 and TRBJ2-5, with 9 bases fitting TRBD2. This CDR3 contains 14 residues. Looked up from germline, CDR1 is LNHDA and CDR2 is SQIVND (reference sequence). V shed 5 bases, J shed 2 bases, and the junction held 3 bases outside the gene matches. The CDR3 spells CASSLRGGQETQYF. CDR3 nucleotide sequence: TGTGCCAGTAGTCTGCGGGGGGGACAAGAGACCCAGTACTTC.

The chain combines TRBV7-2 with TRBJ2-7, with D tentatively TRBD1 or TRBD2 (5 bases each). The CDR3 is 13 amino acids. V lost 3 bases and J 6 bases, leaving 12 bases between the germline ends. Looked up from germline, CDR1 is SGHTA and CDR2 is FQGNSA. The chain's CDR3 is CASSLERGTEQYF. Here the CDR3 DNA reads TGTGCCAGCAGCTTGGAGAGAGGGACCGAGCAGTACTTC.

The chain is built from TRBV7-9 and TRBJ1-4; 7 positions agree with TRBD1. J lost 0 bases, V lost 1 base, and 8 bases had no gene match. From germline, CDR1 is SEHNR and CDR2 FQNEAQ (reference sequence). The CDR3 contains 18 residues. CDR3 sequence (DNA): TGTGCCAGCAGCTTAGGTAGACAGGGCGTCGCAACTAATGAAAAACTGTTTTTT. Its protein product is CASSLGRQGVATNEKLFF.

The CDR3, as DNA: TGTGCCAGCAGCCCGAGGACAGGGATGAACATTCAGTACTTC. It codes for CASSPRTGMNIQYF. The chain employs TRBV11-3 and TRBJ2-4, with 8 bases that match TRBD1. Germline values: CDR1 SGHNT, CDR2 YENEEA. This CDR3 is 14 amino acids long. The trim removed 5 bases at V and 7 bases at J, leaving 7 bases unmatched.

The J gene is TRBJ2-1, the V gene TRBV11-2; the D is unclear. Deletions cut 5 bases from V and 0 bases from J, with 14 bases between. Germline assignment: CDR1 SGHAT and CDR2 FQNNGV. The CDR3 extends over 16 amino acids. The CDR3 DNA reads TGTGCCAGCAGCCGCCGTAGGCCAAGCTCCTACAATGAGCAGTTCTTC. Protein sequence: CASSRRRPSSYNEQFF.

This clone is a singleton in its sample. The chain is built from TRBV19 and TRBJ2-7; the D is unclear. Germline V CDR1 and CDR2: LNHDA, SQIVND (reference sequence). This CDR3 contains 14 residues. The ends were cut back, 0 bases at V and 1 base at J, with 7 bases in the middle. In DNA form, the CDR3 reads TGTGCCAGTAGTATAGAGGACGGATCCTACGAGCAGTACTTC. Protein: CASSIEDGSYEQYF.

V usage is TRBV7-6 and J usage is TRBJ2-4; D is unclear. The V and J ends lost 2 bases and 6 bases respectively, with 17 bases between them. The CDR3 has 16 residues. Germline values: CDR1 SGHVS, CDR2 FNYEAQ. The CDR3 loop is CASSLSGPAFGNIQYF. The CDR3 DNA sequence: TGTGCCAGCAGCTTATCCGGACCTGCATTCGGAAACATTCAGTACTTC. Combining the CDR3 with reference TRBV7-6 and TRBJ2-4 gives the whole variable domain GAGVSQSPRYKVTKRGQDVALRCDPISGHVSLYWYRQALGQGPEFLTYFNYEAQQDKSGLPNDRFSAERPEGSISTLTIQRTEQRDSAMYRCASSLSGPAFGNIQYFGAGTRLSVL.

The V and J genes are TRBV19 and TRBJ2-5; 16 bases match TRBD2. Looked up from germline, CDR1 is LNHDA and CDR2 is SQIVND (reference sequence). This CDR3 spans 17 amino acids. With V trimmed by 4 bases and J by 13 bases, 15 bases remained unmatched. The DNA of the CDR3 is TGTGCCAGTAGTAGATCAGGGACTAGCGGGGGGGTATGGTCTGTGTACTTC. Its translation: CASSRSGTSGGVWSVYF.

This clone was observed once. V is TRBV5-5 and J is TRBJ2-2, with 14 bases fitting TRBD2. This CDR3 region has 18 residues. J lost 16 bases, V lost 0 bases, and 17 bases had no gene match. CDR1 is SGHKS, CDR2 YYEKEE, per germline (reference sequence). As DNA, the CDR3 is TGTGCCAGCAGCTTGGGACCGCGGACTAGCGGGGGGCCGGGCAGTACGTTTTTT. Residues: CASSLGPRTSGGPGSTFF.